This entry lists 8 T cell receptor beta chains sequenced from one sample in a study of human T cells and chemical hapten exposure. TCRdb recomputed calls from the RACE reads with MiXCR, one row per CDR3 protein. The sample has about 380,000 distinct CDR3 sequences; approximately 5.1% are singletons. Documented time point: pre-sensitization, week 0. Treatment indicated: therapeutic diphenylcyclopropenone sensitization with weekly scalp DPC. Sequenced here: whole blood, sampled in connection with sensitization to the hapten diphenylcyclopropenone (DPC). All receptors derive from a woman aged 45-60 years with alopecia areata. Some clones in this sample may be carry-over from other donors' samples.

The table lists this clonotype with many counts. This chain connects TRBV3-1 to TRBJ2-6; D may be TRBD1 (5 bases). The CDR3 consists of 16 residues. Germline V gene sequence: CDR1 LGHDT, CDR2 YNNKEL (reference sequence). V was clipped by 1 base and J by 8 bases, with 15 bases between them. The CDR3 loop reads CASSQAVSGRSNVLTF. The CDR3 nucleotides are TGTGCCAGCAGCCAAGCGGTCTCAGGGCGTTCCAACGTCCTGACTTTC.

This clonotype was seen at least ten times. The V and J genes are TRBV12-3 or TRBV12-4 and TRBJ2-1, with 7 bases identical to TRBD1. V shed 4 bases, J shed 10 bases, and the junction held 10 bases outside the gene matches. There are 14 residues in the CDR3. CDR3 loop: CASSSTTGQEEQFF. The CDR3 DNA reads TGTGCCAGCAGTTCGACGACAGGGCAGGAGGAGCAGTTCTTC.

This clonotype was seen many times. The chain has TRBV29-1 and TRBJ1-1, with 9 bases identical to TRBD1. Trimming cost V 6 bases and J 5 bases; bases outside gene matches: 1. Germline V gene sequence: CDR1 SQVTM, CDR2 ANQGSEA. The CDR3 extends over 11 amino acids. CDR3 DNA sequence: TGCAGCGTGGACAGGGGAACTGAAGCTTTCTTT. Amino acid sequence: CSVDRGTEAFF.

This clonotype has a count of ten or more. This rearrangement joins TRBV7-9 to TRBJ1-4; a possible D gene is TRBD1 (6 bases). There are 17 residues in the CDR3. Trimming removed 4 bases at V and 7 bases at J, with 22 bases between. Germline CDR1 reads SEHNR; CDR2 reads FQNEAQ (reference sequence). The CDR3: CASSSFLLRGSGEKLFF. CDR3 bases: TGTGCCAGCAGCTCCTTTCTGCTCAGGGGATCTGGTGAAAAACTGTTTTTT.

The chain recombines TRBV6-5 with TRBJ2-5; D perhaps matches TRBD2 (5 bases). Per germline, CDR1 MNHEY and CDR2 SVGAGI. CDR3 length: 14 residues. Trimming stripped 6 bases from V and 0 bases from J, with 11 bases between. The CDR3 here is CASSTGRYQETQYF. Written as DNA, the CDR3 is TGTGCCAGCAGCACTGGGAGATACCAAGAGACCCAGTACTTC.

This clonotype was seen more than once but under ten times. The J gene is TRBJ2-7, the V gene TRBV5-4, with 10 bases matching TRBD1. CDR1 is SGHNT, CDR2 YYREEE, per germline (reference sequence). Trimming took 4 bases from V and 1 from J; bases not matched to a gene: 2. The CDR3 contains 14 residues. This CDR3 is CASSRDRGSYEQYF. As DNA, the CDR3 is TGTGCCAGCAGCAGGGACAGGGGTTCCTACGAGCAGTACTTC.

This clonotype was detected a few times. The chain carries TRBV25-1 and TRBJ2-1, with D perhaps TRBD2 (5 bases). V lost 3 bases and J 8 bases, leaving 17 bases between the germline ends. This CDR3 comprises 15 residues. Germline V gene data show CDR1 as MGHDK and CDR2 as SYGVNS. CDR3 coding DNA: TGTGCCAGCAGTGAGACCCACTCCCCAGCGGATGAGCAGTTCTTC. It codes for CASSETHSPADEQFF.

This clonotype showed up many times. V and J are TRBV6-2 or TRBV6-3 and TRBJ2-7, with 12 nucleotides matching TRBD2. CDR3 length: 14 residues. Per the germline V gene, CDR1 is MNHEY and CDR2 is SVGEGT. V was pared by 4 bases and J by 3 bases, with 1 base of the junction left unmatched. The CDR3: CASSLTSGGYEQYF. In DNA form, the CDR3 reads TGTGCCAGCAGTTTGACTAGCGGGGGCTACGAGCAGTACTTC.